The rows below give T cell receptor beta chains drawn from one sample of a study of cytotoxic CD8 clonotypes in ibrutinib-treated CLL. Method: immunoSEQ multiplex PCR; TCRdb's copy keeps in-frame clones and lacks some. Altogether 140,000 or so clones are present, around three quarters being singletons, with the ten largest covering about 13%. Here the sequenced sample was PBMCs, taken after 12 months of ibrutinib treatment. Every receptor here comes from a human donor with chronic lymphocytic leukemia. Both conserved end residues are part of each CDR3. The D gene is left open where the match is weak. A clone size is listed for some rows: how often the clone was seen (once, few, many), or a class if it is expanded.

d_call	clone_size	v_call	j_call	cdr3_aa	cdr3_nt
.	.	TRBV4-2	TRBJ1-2	CASSQADSSYGYTF	TGTGCCAGCAGCCAAGCCGACAGTTCGTATGGCTACACCTTC
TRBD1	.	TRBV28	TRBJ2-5	CASSRPGWSQGAQYF	TGTGCCAGCAGCCGCCCGGGCTGGAGCCAGGGGGCCCAGTACTTC
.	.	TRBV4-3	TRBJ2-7	CASSDAFGVGEQYF	TGCGCCAGCAGCGATGCATTCGGGGTGGGCGAGCAGTACTTC
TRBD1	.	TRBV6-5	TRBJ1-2	CASSYSIAGGDGYTF	TGTGCCAGCAGTTACTCGATCGCAGGGGGCGATGGCTACACCTTC
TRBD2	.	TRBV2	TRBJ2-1	CASNELAGGLLGVFF	TGTGCCAGCAACGAACTAGCGGGAGGTTTGTTAGGTGTGTTCTTC
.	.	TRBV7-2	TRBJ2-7	CASSLVSANSYEQYF	TGTGCCAGCAGCTTAGTTTCAGCGAACTCCTACGAGCAGTACTTC
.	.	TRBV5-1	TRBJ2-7	CASSLGRGEAEQYF	TGCGCCAGCAGCTTGGGGAGGGGGGAAGCCGAGCAGTACTTC
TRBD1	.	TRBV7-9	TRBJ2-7	CASSPDGTGDYEQYF	TGTGCCAGCAGCCCAGATGGGACAGGGGACTACGAGCAGTACTTC
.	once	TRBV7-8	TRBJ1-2	CASSLDSRASNYGYTF	TGTGCCAGCAGCTTAGACAGCCGGGCCTCTAACTATGGCTACACCTTC
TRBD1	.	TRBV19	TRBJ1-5	CASAGTGHNQPQHF	TGTGCCAGCGCCGGGACAGGGCACAATCAGCCCCAGCATTTT
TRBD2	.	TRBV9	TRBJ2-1	CASSVESSGFYNEQFF	TGTGCCAGCAGCGTGGAATCTAGCGGATTCTACAATGAGCAGTTCTTC
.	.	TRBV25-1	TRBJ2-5	CASSLSRETQYF	TGTGCCAGCAGTTTGTCTAGGGAGACCCAGTACTTC
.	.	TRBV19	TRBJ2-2	CASLSLLNTGELFF	TGTGCCAGTTTGTCTTTATTAAACACCGGGGAGCTGTTTTTT
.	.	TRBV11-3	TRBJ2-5	CASSLLAQETQYF	TGTGCCAGCAGCTTATTAGCGCAAGAGACCCAGTACTTC
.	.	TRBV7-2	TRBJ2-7	CASSPRVQGSPEQYF	TGTGCCAGCAGCCCGAGGGTCCAGGGGTCCCCCGAGCAGTACTTC
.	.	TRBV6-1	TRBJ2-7	CASRLTQPYEQYF	TGTGCCAGCAGACTCACACAACCCTACGAGCAGTACTTC
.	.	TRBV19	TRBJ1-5	CASSWTAINQPQHF	TGTGCCAGTAGTTGGACAGCTATCAATCAGCCCCAGCATTTT
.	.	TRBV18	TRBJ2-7	CASSPNTGTSGEQYF	TGTGCCAGCTCACCGAATACCGGGACATCTGGGGAGCAGTACTTC
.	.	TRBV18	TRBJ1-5	CASSPSGGGRQPQHF	TGTGCCAGCTCACCCTCTGGTGGGGGTAGGCAGCCCCAGCATTTT
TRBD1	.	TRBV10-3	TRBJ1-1	CAISITNRGAEAFF	TGTGCCATCAGTATCACAAACAGGGGAGCTGAAGCTTTCTTT